The entry below describes one TCR beta chain. Method: immunoSEQ multiplex PCR; TCRdb's copy keeps in-frame clones and lacks some. The sample comprises roughly 140,000 clones, around nine tenths of which are singletons, and more than 3.5% rests with the top ten. The record originates from a study of blood T cell repertoires in COVID-19. V was cut by 7 bases and J by 3 bases, with 12 bases left in between. From germline, CDR1 is ENHRY and CDR2 SYGVKD. This CDR3 has 13 residues. V and J are TRBV10-3 and TRBJ1-2; D is possibly TRBD1 (5 bases). The source material was peripheral blood. The clonotype comes from a woman aged 40 to 50 with acute or convalescent COVID-19. The CDR3 protein is CAITSGGDYGYTF. Here the CDR3 DNA reads TGTGCCATCACCTCCGGGGGGGACTATGGCTACACCTTC.